What follows describes a single T cell receptor (beta chain). Its target is not known. Measured with immunoSEQ multiplex PCR; TCRdb has only the in-frame clones, and not every one. The sample records some 2.3 million clones, approximately 95% being singletons. This sample was included in a study of shared clonotypes between healthy human individuals. Study details: The donor pool was made up of a couple of women and a few men aged 18 to 49. Study outcomes and limitations: Some clonotypes were shared by all four sorted-subset donors, while others were not shared. The non-shared ones had lower generation probabilities than the shared ones. Though the depth was large, rarefaction showed that sorted-subset sequencing was incomplete.

The source of this sequence is a man aged 18 to 30 in good health. Some clones in this sample may be carry-over from other donors' samples. Sequenced input: naive CD4+ T cells from PBMCs. Subset described: CD45RA+ positively selected.

The CDR3 reads CASSIGEVGQPQHF. The DNA for the CDR3 is TGTGCCAGTAGTATCGGGGAGGTGGGGCAGCCCCAGCATTTT. The V and J genes are TRBV19 and TRBJ1-5, with unresolved D. This CDR3 region has 14 residues. V was clipped by 3 bases and J by 7 bases, with 13 bases between them. Per germline, CDR1 LNHDA and CDR2 SQIVND (reference sequence).